The rows below give T cell receptor beta chains drawn from one sample of a study of regulatory and conventional T cells in RAG deficiency. TCRdb's copy holds only in-frame clones and misses some; the assay was immunoSEQ multiplex PCR. Of 20,000 to 25,000 clones detected, 95% to 96% appear once; the ten largest clones hold around 1.2%. These data were likewise used in another study, on regulatory T cells.

The sequenced sample consisted of CD25- CD4+ T cells sorted from blood. These receptors were obtained from a human donor in good health. The CDR3 runs from the conserved cysteine through the conserved F or W. The D gene is left open where the match is weak. The size entry is marked missing in some rows and otherwise reads once, few, many or a size class.

clone size: -; J gene: TRBJ1-2; V gene: TRBV2; D gene: -; CDR3 protein: CASKLAGGAGYGYTF; CDR3 DNA: TGTGCCAGCAAATTGGCGGGGGGCGCTGGCTATGGCTACACCTTC
clone size: -; J gene: TRBJ1-2; V gene: TRBV28; D gene: TRBD1; CDR3 protein: CASRGTGPLLNYGYTF; CDR3 DNA: TGTGCCAGCAGGGGGACAGGCCCCCTTTTAAACTATGGCTACACCTTC
clone size: -; J gene: TRBJ2-7; V gene: TRBV9; D gene: TRBD1; CDR3 protein: CASSVGQGDYEQYF; CDR3 DNA: TGTGCCAGCAGCGTTGGACAGGGCGACTACGAGCAGTACTTC
clone size: -; J gene: TRBJ2-2; V gene: TRBV9; D gene: TRBD2; CDR3 protein: CASSVLAGGNTGELFF; CDR3 DNA: TGTGCCAGCAGCGTGTTAGCGGGGGGGAACACCGGGGAGCTGTTTTTT
clone size: -; J gene: TRBJ2-2; V gene: TRBV7-2; D gene: TRBD2; CDR3 protein: CASSLGLAGGKLFF; CDR3 DNA: TGTGCCAGCAGCTTAGGTCTAGCGGGGGGGAAGCTGTTTTTT
clone size: -; J gene: TRBJ1-2; V gene: TRBV9; D gene: TRBD1; CDR3 protein: CASSSNLYRGTNYGYTF; CDR3 DNA: TGTGCCAGCAGCTCCAACCTCTACAGGGGGACTAACTATGGCTACACCTTC
clone size: -; J gene: TRBJ2-7; V gene: TRBV15; D gene: -; CDR3 protein: CATSRESTGPWEQYF; CDR3 DNA: TGTGCCACCAGCAGAGAGAGTACAGGGCCCTGGGAGCAGTACTTC
clone size: -; J gene: TRBJ2-5; V gene: TRBV9; D gene: TRBD1; CDR3 protein: CASSVGRTGLETQYF; CDR3 DNA: TGTGCCAGCAGCGTAGGACGGACAGGGTTGGAGACCCAGTACTTC
clone size: -; J gene: TRBJ1-1; V gene: TRBV2; D gene: TRBD1; CDR3 protein: CASGFSGGDTEAFF; CDR3 DNA: TGTGCCAGCGGGTTCTCAGGGGGCGACACTGAAGCTTTCTTT
clone size: -; J gene: TRBJ1-2; V gene: TRBV7-9; D gene: TRBD1; CDR3 protein: CASSQEGGQVGNYGYTF; CDR3 DNA: TGTGCCAGCAGCCAAGAGGGGGGACAGGTGGGGAACTATGGCTACACCTTC
clone size: -; J gene: TRBJ1-4; V gene: TRBV2; D gene: -; CDR3 protein: CASSVEGISEKLFF; CDR3 DNA: TGTGCCAGCAGCGTAGAGGGTATAAGTGAAAAACTGTTTTTT
clone size: -; J gene: TRBJ2-1; V gene: TRBV6-1; D gene: TRBD1; CDR3 protein: CASSETGEQFF; CDR3 DNA: TGTGCCAGCAGTGAGACAGGGGAGCAGTTCTTC
clone size: -; J gene: TRBJ1-1; V gene: TRBV13; D gene: TRBD1; CDR3 protein: CASSSPTGQTEAFF; CDR3 DNA: TGTGCCAGCAGCTCGCCGACAGGGCAGACTGAAGCTTTCTTT
clone size: -; J gene: TRBJ1-4; V gene: TRBV6-5; D gene: -; CDR3 protein: CASTSGEGKLFF; CDR3 DNA: TGTGCCAGCACCTCAGGGGAGGGAAAACTGTTTTTT
clone size: -; J gene: TRBJ1-1; V gene: TRBV7-9; D gene: TRBD1; CDR3 protein: CASSQMTGGVTEAFF; CDR3 DNA: TGTGCCAGCAGCCAGATGACAGGGGGTGTCACTGAAGCTTTCTTT
clone size: -; J gene: TRBJ1-4; V gene: TRBV7-8; D gene: -; CDR3 protein: CASSLGGVRDWSEKLFF; CDR3 DNA: TGTGCCAGCAGCTTAGGGGGGGTTAGGGACTGGAGCGAAAAACTGTTTTTT
clone size: -; J gene: TRBJ2-1; V gene: TRBV7-2; D gene: -; CDR3 protein: CASSLGVGEVIHEQFF; CDR3 DNA: TGTGCCAGCAGCCTAGGGGTGGGGGAGGTGATCCATGAGCAGTTCTTC
clone size: -; J gene: TRBJ2-7; V gene: TRBV15; D gene: TRBD2; CDR3 protein: CATSIEETSGGDRYEQYF; CDR3 DNA: TGTGCCACCAGCATTGAAGAGACTAGCGGGGGGGACCGCTACGAGCAGTACTTC
clone size: -; J gene: TRBJ1-1; V gene: TRBV4-3; D gene: TRBD1; CDR3 protein: CASSHHYRGDTEAFF; CDR3 DNA: TGCGCCAGCAGCCATCACTACAGGGGGGACACTGAAGCTTTCTTT
clone size: -; J gene: TRBJ1-4; V gene: TRBV28; D gene: -; CDR3 protein: CATSWGDATNEKLFF; CDR3 DNA: TGTGCCACCTCCTGGGGCGATGCAACTAATGAAAAACTGTTTTTT
clone size: -; J gene: TRBJ1-1; V gene: TRBV29-1; D gene: -; CDR3 protein: CSVVGEPEAFF; CDR3 DNA: TGCAGCGTTGTAGGGGAACCTGAAGCTTTCTTT
clone size: -; J gene: TRBJ1-2; V gene: TRBV4-2; D gene: -; CDR3 protein: CASNPDTVTNYGYTF; CDR3 DNA: TGTGCCAGCAACCCTGACACAGTCACTAACTATGGCTACACCTTC
clone size: few; J gene: TRBJ2-1; V gene: TRBV10-3; D gene: TRBD2; CDR3 protein: CAISERVSLAGGQNYNEQFF; CDR3 DNA: TGTGCCATCAGTGAGCGGGTGAGTCTAGCGGGGGGACAGAACTACAATGAGCAGTTCTTC
clone size: once; J gene: TRBJ1-1; V gene: TRBV6-5; D gene: -; CDR3 protein: CASSYDRYTEAFF; CDR3 DNA: TGTGCCAGCAGTTACGACAGATACACTGAAGCTTTCTTT
clone size: -; J gene: TRBJ2-4; V gene: TRBV5-1; D gene: TRBD2; CDR3 protein: CASSPGGASDIQYF; CDR3 DNA: TGCGCCAGCAGTCCCGGGGGGGCCTCGGACATTCAGTACTTC
clone size: -; J gene: TRBJ2-1; V gene: TRBV6-1; D gene: TRBD2; CDR3 protein: CASSEAASGGALEQFF; CDR3 DNA: TGTGCCAGCAGTGAAGCGGCTAGCGGGGGGGCTTTGGAGCAGTTCTTC
clone size: -; J gene: TRBJ2-7; V gene: TRBV10-3; D gene: TRBD1; CDR3 protein: CAISDPGTAYEQYF; CDR3 DNA: TGTGCCATCAGTGACCCGGGGACAGCTTACGAGCAGTACTTC
clone size: -; J gene: TRBJ2-7; V gene: TRBV2; D gene: -; CDR3 protein: CASTERLWQNYEQYF; CDR3 DNA: TGTGCCAGCACCGAAAGATTGTGGCAGAACTACGAGCAGTACTTC
clone size: -; J gene: TRBJ2-7; V gene: TRBV6-1; D gene: -; CDR3 protein: CASSGEGYEQYF; CDR3 DNA: TGTGCCAGCAGTGGCGAGGGCTACGAGCAGTACTTC
clone size: -; J gene: TRBJ2-1; V gene: TRBV29-1; D gene: -; CDR3 protein: CSVVGFPSYNEQFF; CDR3 DNA: TGCAGCGTTGTGGGCTTCCCCTCCTACAATGAGCAGTTCTTC
clone size: -; J gene: TRBJ1-6; V gene: TRBV6-1; D gene: -; CDR3 protein: CASIPPPGRHSPLHF; CDR3 DNA: TGTGCCAGCATCCCGCCCCCAGGGAGGCACTCACCCCTCCACTTT
clone size: -; J gene: TRBJ2-5; V gene: TRBV13; D gene: TRBD2; CDR3 protein: CASSSRGGRQTQYF; CDR3 DNA: TGTGCCAGCAGCTCCCGGGGGGGTAGGCAGACCCAGTACTTC
clone size: -; J gene: TRBJ1-6; V gene: TRBV7-2; D gene: TRBD1; CDR3 protein: CASSLVATGGNSPLHF; CDR3 DNA: TGTGCCAGCAGCTTAGTGGCAACAGGGGGAAATTCACCCCTCCACTTT
clone size: -; J gene: TRBJ1-1; V gene: TRBV7-3; D gene: -; CDR3 protein: CASSAQLDTEAFF; CDR3 DNA: TGTGCCAGCAGCGCCCAGCTAGACACTGAAGCTTTCTTT
clone size: -; J gene: TRBJ2-1; V gene: TRBV27; D gene: TRBD1; CDR3 protein: CASSWDRGEVDEQFF; CDR3 DNA: TGTGCCAGCAGTTGGGACAGGGGGGAGGTTGATGAGCAGTTCTTC
clone size: -; J gene: TRBJ2-3; V gene: TRBV5-1; D gene: -; CDR3 protein: CASSLDGALGTQYF; CDR3 DNA: TGCGCCAGCAGCTTGGATGGGGCCCTGGGGACGCAGTATTTT
clone size: -; J gene: TRBJ2-1; V gene: TRBV19; D gene: -; CDR3 protein: CASKRGSSNEQFF; CDR3 DNA: TGTGCCAGTAAAAGGGGGTCGTCGAATGAGCAGTTCTTC
clone size: once; J gene: TRBJ1-1; V gene: TRBV25-1; D gene: -; CDR3 protein: CASSGLNTEAFF; CDR3 DNA: TGTGCCAGCTCAGGCTTGAACACTGAAGCTTTCTTT
clone size: -; J gene: TRBJ2-7; V gene: TRBV18; D gene: TRBD1; CDR3 protein: CASSPDRALLEQYF; CDR3 DNA: TGTGCCAGCTCACCGGACAGGGCCCTTCTCGAGCAGTACTTC
clone size: -; J gene: TRBJ1-2; V gene: TRBV6-5; D gene: -; CDR3 protein: CASSYSMAGRPYGYTF; CDR3 DNA: TGTGCCAGCAGTTACTCCATGGCGGGACGGCCCTATGGCTACACCTTC
clone size: -; J gene: TRBJ2-5; V gene: TRBV2; D gene: -; CDR3 protein: CASSVASPRETQYF; CDR3 DNA: TGTGCCAGCAGTGTGGCTAGCCCCCGGGAGACCCAGTACTTC
clone size: -; J gene: TRBJ2-2; V gene: TRBV2; D gene: -; CDR3 protein: CASSRWSGELFF; CDR3 DNA: TGTGCCAGCAGTAGATGGAGCGGGGAGCTGTTTTTT
clone size: -; J gene: TRBJ2-5; V gene: TRBV30; D gene: -; CDR3 protein: CAWSGIQSQETQYF; CDR3 DNA: TGTGCCTGGAGTGGGATACAGTCACAAGAGACCCAGTACTTC